Below are 32 T cell receptor beta chains sequenced from a single sample in a study of cytomegalovirus exposure and HLA in healthy donors. Primers included in the PCR were 60 Vbeta and 13 Jbeta primers. Using immunoSEQ multiplex PCR, the repertoire was profiled, and TCRdb retains in-frame clones only, with some absent. The table has around 90,000 clones, about four fifths seen once. The sample was PBMCs. All receptors come from a man aged 25 to 45 in good health and CMV-seronegative.

The table lists this clone with a few counts. This chain links TRBV6-5 with TRBJ1-2, with D possibly TRBD1 on 5 matching bases. The V end was cut by 2 bases, the J end by 0 bases, with 7 bases between. From germline, CDR1 is MNHEY and CDR2 SVGAGI. The CDR3 length is 14 residues. CDR3 bases: TGTGCCAGCAGTTACGACAGTCCTAACTATGGCTACACCTTC. Its translation: CASSYDSPNYGYTF.

The chain has TRBV25-1 and TRBJ1-2; 12 positions agree with TRBD1. After removal of 6 bases from V and 6 bases from J, the junction contained 8 bases not matched to a gene. The CDR3 is made up of 15 amino acids. Per the germline V gene, CDR1 is MGHDK and CDR2 is SYGVNS. The CDR3 coding sequence is TGTGCCAGCAGCCTCTCGGGACAGGGGGCGCATGGCTACACCTTC. Translation gives CASSLSGQGAHGYTF.

V is TRBV30 and J is TRBJ2-2; weak D call: TRBD1 (5 bases). Germline values: CDR1 GTSNPN, CDR2 SVGIG (reference sequence). With 0 bases removed from V and 5 bases from J, the gap between germline ends came to 13 bases. The length of the CDR3 is 15 residues. The CDR3 DNA sequence: TGTGCCTGGAGTGTAGGTTCCAAGGGGACCGGGGAGCTGTTTTTT. Protein: CAWSVGSKGTGELFF.

The chain links TRBV10-1 to TRBJ1-2; 12 nucleotides match TRBD1. Germline CDR1 and CDR2: WNHNN and SYGVQD (reference sequence). Losses at the gene ends were 4 bases for V and 6 bases for J; bases not matched to a gene: 9. This CDR3 spans 16 amino acids. The CDR3 loop is CASSGHWDRGLDGYTF. The CDR3 nucleotides read TGCGCCAGCAGTGGGCATTGGGACAGGGGGCTCGATGGCTACACCTTC.

V gene TRBV5-1 combines with J gene TRBJ1-2, with D perhaps TRBD1 (6 bases). The germline V gene has CDR1 SGHRS and CDR2 YFSETQ. Trimming removed 2 bases from V and 4 bases from J, with 9 bases in between. This CDR3 has 13 amino acids. CDR3 sequence: CASSLTGSYGYTF. CDR3 coding DNA: TGCGCCAGCAGCTTAACAGGGTCCTATGGCTACACCTTC.

The chain combines TRBV7-2 with TRBJ2-7; D is unclear. The V end was cut by 5 bases, the J end by 0 bases, with 5 bases between. This CDR3 has 12 amino acids. Germline CDR1 is SGHTA and CDR2 is FQGNSA. DNA for the CDR3: TGTGCCAGCAGCGCCTACTCCTACGAGCAGTACTTC. Its translation: CASSAYSYEQYF. The complete variable domain, with remaining parts taken from reference TRBV7-2 and TRBJ2-7, reads GAGVSQSPSNKVTEKGKDVELRCDPISGHTALYWYRQSLGQGLEFLIYFQGNSAPDKSGLPSDRFSAERTGGSVSTLTIQRTQQEDSAVYLCASSAYSYEQYFGPGTRLTVT.

This CDR3 reads CASSLVSGGYNEQFF. The CDR3 bases are TGTGCCAGCAGCTTAGTTAGCGGGGGATACAATGAGCAGTTCTTC. The V call is TRBV7-2, the J call TRBJ2-1, with 9 bases that match TRBD2. CDR1 is SGHTA, CDR2 FQGNSA, per germline. J gave up 4 bases and V 1 base, and 2 bases lay outside the gene matches. The CDR3 has 15 amino acids.

For the CDR3, the DNA is TGTGCCAGCAGCCGGACAGGGGGCTTCACCGGGGAGCTGTTTTTT. As protein: CASSRTGGFTGELFF. The genes are TRBV7-3 and TRBJ2-2; TRBD1 aligns across 11 bases. V lost 5 bases and J lost 4; bases outside the gene matches: 3. Germline CDR1 SGHTA, CDR2 FQGTGA. This CDR3 region has 15 residues.

CDR3 sequence (DNA): TGCAGCGTTGAGCGGGGTAAAGACACTGAAGCTTTCTTT. This encodes CSVERGKDTEAFF. The genes are TRBV29-1 and TRBJ1-1; D not resolved. The germline CDR1 and CDR2 sequences are SQVTM and ANQGSEA. CDR3 size: 13 residues. Deletions cut 3 bases from V and 3 bases from J, with 11 bases between.

This clone was found a few times. This chain links TRBV25-1 with TRBJ1-1; weak D call: TRBD1 (5 bases). The CDR3 runs 13 residues. Trimming took off 1 base at V and 6 bases at J, with 9 bases between the two ends. The germline gives CDR1 MGHDK, CDR2 SYGVNS. The CDR3 reads CASSEFGGAEAFF. CDR3 DNA sequence: TGTGCCAGCAGTGAATTTGGGGGGGCTGAAGCTTTCTTT.

The genes are TRBV6-5 and TRBJ1-1; D not resolved. Germline loops: CDR1 MNHEY, CDR2 SVGAGI. Trimming removed 6 bases at V and 4 bases at J, with 15 bases between. There are 14 residues in the CDR3. The CDR3, as DNA: TGTGCCAGCAGGAGTACGGGGTTGGCCACTGAAGCTTTCTTT. Protein product: CASRSTGLATEAFF.

The chain has TRBV4-1 and TRBJ2-2; tentatively, D is TRBD2 (5 bases). Per germline, CDR1 MGHRA and CDR2 YSYEKL. The V gene lost 1 base and the J gene lost 7 bases, with 19 bases spanning the gap. This CDR3 has 17 amino acids. The CDR3 spells CASSQAARIASGGELFF. In nucleotides, the CDR3 is TGCGCCAGCAGCCAAGCGGCCCGGATAGCGAGCGGCGGGGAGCTGTTTTTT.

This clone came up a few times. This rearrangement joins TRBV5-1 to TRBJ2-7; 8 positions agree with TRBD1. The germline V gene has CDR1 SGHRS and CDR2 YFSETQ. The CDR3 is 15 amino acids. J gave up 2 bases and V 4 bases, and 8 bases lay outside the gene matches. The CDR3 loop is CASSPPDRETYEQYF. The CDR3 region has the DNA TGCGCCAGCAGCCCACCGGACAGGGAAACCTACGAGCAGTACTTC.

As DNA, the CDR3 is TGTGCCAGCAGCCAATCTATGACAGGGGCCTACGAGCAGTACTTC. Translating it yields CASSQSMTGAYEQYF. The V call is TRBV16, the J call TRBJ2-7; 8 bases match TRBD1. The length of the CDR3 is 15 residues. V lost 0 bases to trimming and J lost 2 bases; unmatched junction nucleotides: 3. The germline V gene has CDR1 KGHSY and CDR2 FQNENV.

The chain links TRBV29-1 to TRBJ2-3; TRBD1 matches at 7 bases. Germline trimming cut 5 bases from V and 2 bases from J; bases unmatched to any gene: 7. The CDR3 runs to 14 residues. The germline gives CDR1 SQVTM, CDR2 ANQGSEA. Here the CDR3 reads CSVIGGINTDTQYF. In nucleotides, the CDR3 is TGCAGCGTTATAGGGGGCATCAACACAGATACGCAGTATTTT.

The J gene is TRBJ2-1, the V gene TRBV27; 13 bases match TRBD2. Trimming took 5 bases from V and 9 from J; bases not matched to a gene: 7. The CDR3 loop spans 15 amino acids. CDR1 is MNHEY, CDR2 SMNVEV, per germline (reference sequence). CDR3 DNA: TGTGCCAGCAGTCCGGGGACTAGCGGGGTGGGTGAGCAGTTCTTC. It yields the protein CASSPGTSGVGEQFF.

V and J are TRBV7-2 and TRBJ2-1, with 10 bases that match TRBD2. Germline-derived CDR1 and CDR2 are SGHTA and FQGNSA. J lost 9 bases, V lost 1 base, and 12 bases had no gene match. The CDR3 runs to 17 residues. CDR3 loop: CASSLVASGSYLGEQFF. The CDR3 region has the DNA TGTGCCAGCAGCTTAGTGGCTAGCGGGAGCTACCTAGGTGAGCAGTTCTTC.

The chain joins TRBV10-3 to TRBJ2-5, with TRBD1 identical over 7 bases. CDR3 size: 16 residues. In germline, CDR1 is ENHRY, CDR2 SYGVKD. J gave up 5 bases and V 0 bases, and 9 bases lay outside the gene matches. CDR3 sequence: CAISESRGRGGETQYF. The CDR3 DNA reads as TGTGCCATCAGTGAGTCTAGGGGGCGCGGCGGGGAGACCCAGTACTTC.

The V call is TRBV5-1, the J call TRBJ2-7; the match to TRBD2 covers 11 bases. CDR3 length equals 20 residues. CDR1 and CDR2 (germline): SGHRS, YFSETQ. V trimming: 1 base; J trimming: 1 base; junction bases outside the gene matches: 16. CDR3 sequence reads: CASSLTLRAATSGSSYEQYF. The CDR3 DNA follows: TGCGCCAGCAGCTTGACCCTCCGCGCCGCAACTAGCGGGAGTTCCTACGAGCAGTACTTC.

This chain joins TRBV4-2 and TRBJ2-2; perhaps TRBD1 as D (5 bases). Germline lookup yields CDR1 LGHNA and CDR2 YNFKEQ. Trimming removed 0 bases at V and 6 bases at J, with 17 bases between. This CDR3 has 17 residues. The CDR3 is CASSQDETVASSGELFF. The CDR3 DNA follows: TGTGCCAGCAGCCAAGATGAGACAGTGGCCTCCTCCGGGGAGCTGTTTTTT.

This sequence joins TRBV9 and TRBJ2-1; D is perhaps TRBD2 (6 bases). CDR1 is SGDLS and CDR2 is YYNGEE in the germline V gene. The CDR3 covers 15 residues. V lost 1 base and J 3 bases, leaving 11 bases between the germline ends. The CDR3 nucleotides are TGTGCCAGCAGCGTAACCGGAGGGGTCTACAATGAGCAGTTCTTC. It encodes CASSVTGGVYNEQFF.

The V gene is TRBV4-2, the J gene TRBJ1-4; 9 bases align to TRBD1. Germline trimming cut 1 base from V and 2 bases from J; bases unmatched to any gene: 17. Germline V gene data show CDR1 as LGHNA and CDR2 as YNFKEQ. The CDR3 extends over 21 amino acids. CDR3 nucleotides: TGTGCCAGCAGCCAAGTCCTCCCCGGGACAGGGATGTTAGGCACTAATGAAAAACTGTTTTTT. It yields the protein CASSQVLPGTGMLGTNEKLFF.

This clone was recorded a few times. V gene TRBV18 combines with J gene TRBJ1-5, with TRBD1 as a possible D gene (5 bases). Trimming shortened V by 3 bases and J by 5 bases, and 14 bases separated the two germline ends. This CDR3 has 15 residues. Germline CDR1 is KGHSH and CDR2 is LQKENI. The CDR3 loop is CASSPSPPGDQPQHF. Here the CDR3 DNA reads TGTGCCAGCTCACCCTCCCCCCCGGGGGATCAGCCCCAGCATTTT.

V and J are TRBV7-9 and TRBJ1-1; maybe TRBD1 (5 bases). V was trimmed by 4 bases and J by 0 bases, leaving 15 bases between them. There are 16 residues in the CDR3. CDR1 is SEHNR and CDR2 is FQNEAQ in the germline V gene (reference sequence). CDR3 in DNA: TGTGCCAGCAGCTCCGAAAGCAGGGTTTTGAACACTGAAGCTTTCTTT. This encodes CASSSESRVLNTEAFF.

This clone was recorded only once. This chain uses TRBV30 with TRBJ1-1; no firm D call. Germline V lookup: CDR1 GTSNPN, CDR2 SVGIG (reference sequence). V lost 1 base, J lost 10 bases, and 7 bases lay in between. There are 10 residues in the CDR3. The CDR3 nucleotides are TGTGCCTGGAGTGGAGCCCGAGCTTTCTTT. Its protein is CAWSGARAFF.

V usage is TRBV7-9 and J usage is TRBJ2-1; possibly TRBD1 for D (6 bases). Trimming removed 5 bases at V and 5 bases at J, with 16 bases between. This CDR3 has 15 residues. Germline V lookup: CDR1 SEHNR, CDR2 FQNEAQ (reference sequence). The CDR3 DNA follows: TGTGCCAGCAGCGAGTTAGGGGGAATACACAATGAGCAGTTCTTC. It codes for CASSELGGIHNEQFF.

This clone has more than one count but fewer than ten. V gene TRBV6-5 combines with J gene TRBJ1-2; TRBD1 matches 7 bases. V was clipped by 8 bases and J by 7 bases; unmatched bases: 13. CDR3 length: 14 amino acids. Germline CDR1 MNHEY, CDR2 SVGAGI. CDR3 nucleotide sequence: TGTGCCAGCTCGGGGGAGAGGGGGCGACGTGGCTACACCTTC. Translation: CASSGERGRRGYTF.

The rearrangement links TRBV4-3 to TRBJ2-2; D is possibly TRBD1 (6 bases). V was clipped by 4 bases and J by 0 bases, with 12 bases between them. The germline V gene encodes CDR1 LGHNA and CDR2 YSLEER. The CDR3 extends over 16 amino acids. For the CDR3, the DNA is TGCGCCAGCAGCCGAGGGGGAAGCACGAACACCGGGGAGCTGTTTTTT. Its translation: CASSRGGSTNTGELFF.

V usage is TRBV5-4 and J usage is TRBJ2-3; perhaps TRBD2 as D (6 bases). The CDR3 length is 14 residues. V was clipped by 4 bases and J by 2 bases, with 11 bases between them. Germline CDR1 reads SGHNT; CDR2 reads YYREEE (reference sequence). The CDR3 loop is CASSDGTDTDTQYF. CDR3 DNA: TGTGCCAGCAGCGACGGGACTGACACAGATACGCAGTATTTT.

The chain has TRBV30 and TRBJ1-2; TRBD1 might be the D (6 bases). CDR3 size: 18 residues. V gave up 0 bases and J gave up 4 bases, with 24 bases separating them. Germline CDR1 reads GTSNPN; CDR2 reads SVGIG (reference sequence). The CDR3 nucleotides read TGTGCCTGGAGTGTACTCCCGAAGACAGGATATCACTTCTATGGCTACACCTTC. Translation: CAWSVLPKTGYHFYGYTF.

This clone occurred a few times. V and J are TRBV29-1 and TRBJ1-6; 8 bases are shared with TRBD1. Trimming cost V 4 bases and J 9 bases; bases outside gene matches: 5. This CDR3 region has 13 residues. Germline V lookup: CDR1 SQVTM, CDR2 ANQGSEA. The CDR3 is CSVADREGSPLHF. In DNA form, the CDR3 reads TGCAGCGTTGCGGACAGGGAGGGTTCACCCCTCCACTTT.

The rearrangement links TRBV5-1 to TRBJ1-1, with TRBD1 matching 8 bases. Germline V gene lookup returns CDR1 SGHRS and CDR2 YFSETQ. J gave up 1 base and V 0 bases, and 2 bases lay outside the gene matches. This CDR3 has 15 amino acids. CDR3 sequence reads: CASSLEGQENTEAFF. The DNA of the CDR3 is TGCGCCAGCAGCTTGGAGGGACAGGAGAACACTGAAGCTTTCTTT.